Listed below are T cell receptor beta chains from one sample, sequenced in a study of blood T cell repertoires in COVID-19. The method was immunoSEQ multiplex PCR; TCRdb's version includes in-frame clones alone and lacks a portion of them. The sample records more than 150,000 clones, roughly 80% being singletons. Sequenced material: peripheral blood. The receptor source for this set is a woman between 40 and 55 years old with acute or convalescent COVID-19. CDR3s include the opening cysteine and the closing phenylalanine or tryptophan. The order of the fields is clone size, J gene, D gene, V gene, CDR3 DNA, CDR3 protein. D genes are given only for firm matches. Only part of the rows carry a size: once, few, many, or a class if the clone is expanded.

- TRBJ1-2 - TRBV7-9 TGTGCCAGCAGTTCACAGGGATTCGGGTTGAGCGGCTACACCTTC CASSSQGFGLSGYTF
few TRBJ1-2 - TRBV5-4 TGTGCCAGCAGCTGGGGGGGCCCCTCGGGCTACACCTTC CASSWGGPSGYTF
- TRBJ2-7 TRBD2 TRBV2 TGTGCCAGCAGCATCTATGGTGGATCCTTAGCGGGAGGGAAGCAGTACTTC CASSIYGGSLAGGKQYF
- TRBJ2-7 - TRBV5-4 TGTGCCAGCAGCTTTGACAGCGCTGGCTACGAGCAGTACTTC CASSFDSAGYEQYF
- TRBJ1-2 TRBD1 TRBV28 TGTGCCAGCAGTTCCCGACAGGGGGCGGTTGGCTACACCTTC CASSSRQGAVGYTF
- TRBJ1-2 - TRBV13 TGTGCCAGCAGCTTAATAGGCAGGGGACGCACCTATGGCTACACCTTC CASSLIGRGRTYGYTF
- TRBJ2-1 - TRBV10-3 TGTGCCATCAGGGGACACCCCAACAATGAGCAGTTCTTC CAIRGHPNNEQFF
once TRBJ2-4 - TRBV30 TGTGCCTGGAGTGTACTCAACCTAGCCAAAAACATTCAGTACTTC CAWSVLNLAKNIQYF
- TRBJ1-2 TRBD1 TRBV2 TGTGCCACCCACAGGGGGAACGTAAATGGCTACACCTTC CATHRGNVNGYTF
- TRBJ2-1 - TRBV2 TGTGCCAGCAGTGAAGTCGGGTCTAGCGCCTACAATGAGCAGTTCTTC CASSEVGSSAYNEQFF
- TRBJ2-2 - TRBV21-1 TGTGCCAGCAGCAAAGCGTTTTTATCCCCCCGGTGCGGACAGGTCAACACCGGGGAGCTGTTTTTT CASSKAFLSPRCGQVNTGELFF
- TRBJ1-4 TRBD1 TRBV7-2 TGTGCCAGCAGCTTAGTCCATGTGTTGCAGGGGGGCCATGAAAAACTGTTTTTT CASSLVHVLQGGHEKLFF
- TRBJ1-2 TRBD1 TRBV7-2 TGTGCCAGCAGCTTGGTGTCCAGGGACAGTCCGGGGGGCTACACCTTC CASSLVSRDSPGGYTF
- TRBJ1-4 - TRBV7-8 TGTGCCAGCAGCTTGAGAAGGGGATTTGGTGGAACTAATGAAAAACTGTTTTTT CASSLRRGFGGTNEKLFF
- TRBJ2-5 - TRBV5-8 TGTGCCAGCAGCTTGGGGCAGGGCCGAGAGACCCAGTACTTC CASSLGQGRETQYF
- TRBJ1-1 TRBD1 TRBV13 TGTGCCAGCAGCCTCCGGGGGACAGGAAACACTGAAGCTTTCTTT CASSLRGTGNTEAFF
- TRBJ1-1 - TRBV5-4 TGTGCCAGCAGCTTAGCCTATATGAACACTGAAGCTTTCTTT CASSLAYMNTEAFF
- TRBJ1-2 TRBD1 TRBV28 TGTGCCAGCAGCCAAGGACAGGGGGAACGAGTCTATGGCTACACCTTC CASSQGQGERVYGYTF
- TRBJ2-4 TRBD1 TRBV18 TGTGCCAGCTCACCACAGGGGGCTACAGCCAAAAACATTCAGTACTTC CASSPQGATAKNIQYF
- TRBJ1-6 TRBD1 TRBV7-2 TGTGCCAGCAGCAACGGACAGGGTTGGGGTTCACCCCTCCACTTT CASSNGQGWGSPLHF
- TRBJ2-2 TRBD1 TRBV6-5 TGTGCCAGCAGTCACCGGGACAGGTCTACCGGGGAGCTGTTTTTT CASSHRDRSTGELFF
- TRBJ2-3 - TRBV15 TGTGCCACCAGCAGAGCAGGGACAACAAATACGCAGTATTTT CATSRAGTTNTQYF
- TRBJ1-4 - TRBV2 TGTGCCAGCACACTTAGAGGGGGTGAAAAACTGTTTTTT CASTLRGGEKLFF
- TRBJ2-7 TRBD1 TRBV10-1 TGCGCCAGCAGTGACAGGGGGCCCCCCTACGAGCAGTACTTC CASSDRGPPYEQYF
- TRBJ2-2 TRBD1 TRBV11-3 TGTGCCAGCAGCCCTGACAGGGGTTACGGGGAGCTGTTTTTT CASSPDRGYGELFF
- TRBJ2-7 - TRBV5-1 TGCGCCAGCAGCTCAAATACAGGATACTACGAGCAGTACTTC CASSSNTGYYEQYF
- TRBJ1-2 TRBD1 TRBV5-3 TGTGCCAGAAGCCTGGGACAGCAAAGGCCCAATGGCTACACCTTC CARSLGQQRPNGYTF
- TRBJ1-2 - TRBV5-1 TGCGCCAGCAGCTTGGACCGGAGGCGGGGGCTCGGCTACACCTTC CASSLDRRRGLGYTF
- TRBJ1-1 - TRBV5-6 TGTGCCAGCAGCTTGCTCAGTGAAGCTTTCTTT CASSLLSEAFF